The rows below give T cell receptor beta chains drawn from one sample of a study of blood T cell repertoires in COVID-19. Only in-frame clones appear in the TCRdb table, and some are missing; sequencing was by immunoSEQ multiplex PCR. The top ten hold about 6.1% of the sample, which has under 150,000 clones, approximately 85% seen once. Sequences were obtained from peripheral blood. The receptors shown here come from a woman aged 60-70 years with COVID-19, enrolled during active disease. The CDR3 runs from the conserved cysteine through the conserved F or W. The order of the fields is V gene, clone size, J gene, D gene, CDR3 DNA, CDR3 protein. The D gene is left open where the match is weak. Only some rows state a clone size, as once, few, many or a class for expanded clones.

V gene: TRBV12-3/TRBV12-4; clone size: once; J gene: TRBJ2-1; D gene: TRBD1; CDR3 DNA: TGTGCCAGCAGTTTATCAGGGGGCACTGAGCAGTTCTTC; CDR3 protein: CASSLSGGTEQFF
V gene: TRBV30; clone size: -; J gene: TRBJ1-2; D gene: -; CDR3 DNA: TGTGCCTCCGAAATGGCAGTTTATGGCTACACCTTC; CDR3 protein: CASEMAVYGYTF
V gene: TRBV18; clone size: -; J gene: TRBJ2-1; D gene: TRBD1; CDR3 DNA: TGTGCCAGCTCACCATTCACACAGGGGGAAAATGAGCAGTTCTTC; CDR3 protein: CASSPFTQGENEQFF
V gene: TRBV27; clone size: -; J gene: TRBJ1-1; D gene: TRBD1; CDR3 DNA: TGTGCCAGCAGTTTAAAAGCTGGGGACAGGCAAGCTTTCTTT; CDR3 protein: CASSLKAGDRQAFF
V gene: TRBV7-2; clone size: -; J gene: TRBJ1-5; D gene: -; CDR3 DNA: TGTGCCAGCAGCTTAACACAGACCAATCAGCCCCAGCATTTT; CDR3 protein: CASSLTQTNQPQHF
V gene: TRBV11-2; clone size: few; J gene: TRBJ1-2; D gene: -; CDR3 DNA: TGTGCCAGCAGCTTACTCCGGGGGGTCTATGGCTACACCTTC; CDR3 protein: CASSLLRGVYGYTF
V gene: TRBV20-1; clone size: -; J gene: TRBJ1-2; D gene: -; CDR3 DNA: TGCAGTGCTAGTTTGGAGATCTATGGCTACACCTTC; CDR3 protein: CSASLEIYGYTF
V gene: TRBV20-1; clone size: -; J gene: TRBJ1-1; D gene: -; CDR3 DNA: TGCAGTGCTTCTCAGACTGAAGCTTTCTTT; CDR3 protein: CSASQTEAFF
V gene: TRBV7-9; clone size: -; J gene: TRBJ2-1; D gene: -; CDR3 DNA: TGTGCCAGCAGCTTAGCGACGCAGGGGTCCTACAATGAGCAGTTCTTC; CDR3 protein: CASSLATQGSYNEQFF
V gene: TRBV5-6; clone size: -; J gene: TRBJ2-1; D gene: -; CDR3 DNA: TGTGCCAGCAGCTTGGTGGGGCACAATGAGCAGTTCTTC; CDR3 protein: CASSLVGHNEQFF
V gene: TRBV10-3; clone size: once; J gene: TRBJ2-7; D gene: TRBD2; CDR3 DNA: TGTGCCATCAGTGAAGGGACTAGCGGGGGGAAGAGCTCCTACGAGCAGTACTTC; CDR3 protein: CAISEGTSGGKSSYEQYF
V gene: TRBV6-5; clone size: -; J gene: TRBJ1-2; D gene: -; CDR3 DNA: TGTGCCAGCAGTTACTCGACTTTATCTTATGGCTACACCTTC; CDR3 protein: CASSYSTLSYGYTF
V gene: TRBV11-2; clone size: once; J gene: TRBJ2-3; D gene: TRBD2; CDR3 DNA: TGTGCCAGCAGCAGCCCGGGAGGGGGTTGGGTGGATACGCAGTATTTT; CDR3 protein: CASSSPGGGWVDTQYF
V gene: TRBV28; clone size: -; J gene: TRBJ2-7; D gene: -; CDR3 DNA: TGTGCCAGCAGACAGGTCTGGGGCTCCTACGAGCAGTACTTC; CDR3 protein: CASRQVWGSYEQYF
V gene: TRBV21-1; clone size: -; J gene: TRBJ2-1; D gene: -; CDR3 DNA: TGTGCCAGCCCGCATGTAGGGGACTTACCAAACAATGAGCAGTTCTTC; CDR3 protein: CASPHVGDLPNNEQFF
V gene: TRBV30; clone size: -; J gene: TRBJ1-1; D gene: -; CDR3 DNA: TGTGCCTGGAGTATCACAGGGAACACTGAAGCTTTCTTT; CDR3 protein: CAWSITGNTEAFF
V gene: TRBV7-2; clone size: -; J gene: TRBJ2-7; D gene: -; CDR3 DNA: TGTGCCAGCAGCCCGCCGGTCTACGAGCAGTACTTC; CDR3 protein: CASSPPVYEQYF
V gene: TRBV3-1/TRBV3-2; clone size: once; J gene: TRBJ1-3; D gene: -; CDR3 DNA: TGTGCCAGCAGCCCGTACAACTCTGGAAACACCATATATTTT; CDR3 protein: CASSPYNSGNTIYF
V gene: TRBV7-9; clone size: -; J gene: TRBJ1-6; D gene: -; CDR3 DNA: TGTGCCAGCAGCAGACAGTTGGATTCACCCCTCCACTTT; CDR3 protein: CASSRQLDSPLHF
V gene: TRBV6-5; clone size: many; J gene: TRBJ1-1; D gene: TRBD1; CDR3 DNA: TGTGCCAGCAGTTACTCGGGACAGGGAGAGACTTTCTTT; CDR3 protein: CASSYSGQGETFF
V gene: TRBV2; clone size: -; J gene: TRBJ2-5; D gene: -; CDR3 DNA: TGTGCCAGCAGGACTGGCGGGGGCGGTGGGCCCCAGTACTTC; CDR3 protein: CASRTGGGGGPQYF
V gene: TRBV28; clone size: -; J gene: TRBJ1-2; D gene: -; CDR3 DNA: TGTGCCAGCAGTCCGGGACTGCTCTATGGCTACACCTTC; CDR3 protein: CASSPGLLYGYTF
V gene: TRBV6-4; clone size: -; J gene: TRBJ2-7; D gene: TRBD1; CDR3 DNA: TGTGCCAGCAGAGACCAGGGACAGGGAGGGGGCGAGCAGTACTTC; CDR3 protein: CASRDQGQGGGEQYF
V gene: TRBV25-1; clone size: -; J gene: TRBJ1-1; D gene: -; CDR3 DNA: TGTGCCAGCAGCCGCAGGGAGGTTACTGAAGCTTTCTTT; CDR3 protein: CASSRREVTEAFF
V gene: TRBV27; clone size: once; J gene: TRBJ1-2; D gene: -; CDR3 DNA: TGTGCCAGCAGTTTGATAGGGGGATTCGATGGCTACACCTTC; CDR3 protein: CASSLIGGFDGYTF
V gene: TRBV28; clone size: -; J gene: TRBJ1-2; D gene: TRBD1; CDR3 DNA: TGTGCCAGCAGTTCCCAATCGTTTCTTAGGGGACAGGGGTCAAACTATGGCTACACCTTC; CDR3 protein: CASSSQSFLRGQGSNYGYTF
V gene: TRBV19; clone size: once; J gene: TRBJ1-1; D gene: TRBD1; CDR3 DNA: TGTGCCAGTAGTATAAGGGGGCCGGACACTGAAGCTTTCTTT; CDR3 protein: CASSIRGPDTEAFF
V gene: TRBV4-2; clone size: -; J gene: TRBJ1-2; D gene: -; CDR3 DNA: TGTGCCAGCTACCCTCGGGGGGCGCTTTACGGCTACACCTTC; CDR3 protein: CASYPRGALYGYTF
V gene: TRBV12-3/TRBV12-4; clone size: once; J gene: TRBJ1-2; D gene: -; CDR3 DNA: TGTGCCAGCAGTTTTCCAGGGTATGGCTACACCTTC; CDR3 protein: CASSFPGYGYTF
V gene: TRBV7-2; clone size: -; J gene: TRBJ1-5; D gene: -; CDR3 DNA: TGTGCCAGCAGCCCCGACATTAGCAATCAGCCCCAGCATTTT; CDR3 protein: CASSPDISNQPQHF
V gene: TRBV3-1/TRBV3-2; clone size: -; J gene: TRBJ2-2; D gene: TRBD2; CDR3 DNA: TGTGCCAGCAGCTTAAGGACTAGCGGGGCGAACACCGGGGAGCTGTTTTTT; CDR3 protein: CASSLRTSGANTGELFF
V gene: TRBV4-1; clone size: medium-sized; J gene: TRBJ1-1; D gene: -; CDR3 DNA: TGCGCCAGCAGCCAAGAGGTAGGAGTGAACACTGAAGCTTTCTTT; CDR3 protein: CASSQEVGVNTEAFF
V gene: TRBV21-1; clone size: -; J gene: TRBJ1-1; D gene: -; CDR3 DNA: TGTGCCAGCAGCAAAGCCTTCGGGGGAGGGTTGACTGAAGCTTTCTTT; CDR3 protein: CASSKAFGGGLTEAFF
V gene: TRBV6-1; clone size: -; J gene: TRBJ1-4; D gene: -; CDR3 DNA: TGTGCCAGCAGTGAAGCCGCCCGGAAACTGTTTTTT; CDR3 protein: CASSEAARKLFF
V gene: TRBV11-2; clone size: -; J gene: TRBJ1-2; D gene: -; CDR3 DNA: TGTGCCAGCACCACCGGGAGGGGAGGGTATGGCTACACCTTC; CDR3 protein: CASTTGRGGYGYTF
V gene: TRBV5-6; clone size: -; J gene: TRBJ1-2; D gene: -; CDR3 DNA: TGTGCCAGCAGCTCCGGCGCTAGTGGCTACACCTTC; CDR3 protein: CASSSGASGYTF
V gene: TRBV29-1; clone size: -; J gene: TRBJ1-4; D gene: -; CDR3 DNA: TGCAGCGTTGACCTTAGGGGAGGGGGATATGAAAAACTGTTTTTT; CDR3 protein: CSVDLRGGGYEKLFF
V gene: TRBV4-1; clone size: -; J gene: TRBJ2-5; D gene: -; CDR3 DNA: TGCGCCAGCAGCGGTCCAGCGCAAGAGACCCAGTACTTC; CDR3 protein: CASSGPAQETQYF
V gene: TRBV25-1; clone size: -; J gene: TRBJ1-1; D gene: -; CDR3 DNA: TGTGCCACGGGTGCAGGGTGGGGCACTGAAGCTTTCTTT; CDR3 protein: CATGAGWGTEAFF